The 15 T cell receptor beta chains listed next were all sequenced from one sample in a study of CD8 T cells in ankylosing spondylitis. TCRdb recomputed calls from the 5' RACE reads with MiXCR, one row per CDR3 protein. The repertoire holds 120,000 or so distinct CDR3 sequences, roughly 13% seen once, with about 2.7% in the top ten. Sequences were obtained from blood, either unsorted or a sorted T cell fraction (not recorded which). The receptor source for this set is a female donor with ankylosing spondylitis or in good health (not recorded which).

V and J are TRBV9 and TRBJ2-5; 7 nucleotides agree with TRBD2. Trimming cost V 7 bases and J 0 bases; bases outside gene matches: 12. In germline, CDR1 is SGDLS, CDR2 YYNGEE. The CDR3 extends over 16 amino acids. The CDR3 coding sequence is TGTGCCAGCGGGACCGGGACTAACCCGTACCAAGAGACCCAGTACTTC. Its protein product is CASGTGTNPYQETQYF.

The sample holds many counts of this clonotype. The V call is TRBV5-5, the J call TRBJ2-5; 14 bases line up with TRBD2. Germline CDR1 SGHKS, CDR2 YYEKEE (reference sequence). The CDR3 runs to 15 residues. The V segment lost 3 bases and the J segment 4 bases; nucleotides outside the gene matches: 2. The CDR3 coding sequence is TGTGCCAGCAGCTATGGACTAGCGGGAGGAGAGACCCAGTACTTC. This sequence encodes CASSYGLAGGETQYF.

There are many counts of this clonotype. The genes are TRBV12-3 or TRBV12-4 and TRBJ2-7, with 9 bases fitting TRBD1. V gave up 6 bases and J gave up 4 bases; unmatched junction bases: 7. The CDR3 spans 14 residues. The CDR3 DNA reads as TGTGCCAGCAGGCGCGGGACAGGGTCATACGAGCAGTACTTC. Translation: CASRRGTGSYEQYF.

This clonotype has just a few counts. CDR3 amino acids: CSASTGLAEDTDTQYF. CDR3 nucleotide sequence: TGCAGTGCTAGTACGGGACTAGCGGAGGACACAGATACGCAGTATTTT. This chain connects TRBV20-1 to TRBJ2-3; 11 positions agree with TRBD2. Trimming removed 3 bases from V and 2 bases from J; junction bases left unmatched: 7. This CDR3 comprises 16 residues. Germline V gene sequence: CDR1 DFQATT, CDR2 SNEGSKA (reference sequence).

This clonotype was recorded at least ten times. The rearrangement joins TRBV12-3 or TRBV12-4 to TRBJ2-6; D ambiguous. The CDR3 covers 15 residues. The V end lost 3 bases, the J end lost 1 base, and 7 bases lay between the germline ends. CDR3 sequence: CASSLKGSGANVLTF. CDR3 sequence (DNA): TGTGCCAGCAGTTTGAAAGGGTCTGGGGCCAACGTCCTGACTTTC.

This clonotype was found many times. The chain employs TRBV7-2 and TRBJ2-1; 7 nucleotides align to TRBD1. Trimming at V came to 0 bases and at J to 8 bases, leaving 7 bases not matched to a gene. Per the germline V gene, CDR1 is SGHTA and CDR2 is FQGNSA. This CDR3 is 15 amino acids long. The CDR3 nucleotides read TGTGCCAGCAGCTTAGCAGGGGGCAAGGAGTATGAGCAGTTCTTC. Its translation is CASSLAGGKEYEQFF.

This clonotype was detected a few times. CDR3 sequence (DNA): TGTGCCAGCAGCATCGACGGCCTAGGCTATGGCTACACCTTC. Amino acid sequence: CASSIDGLGYGYTF. The chain couples TRBV12-3 or TRBV12-4 to TRBJ1-2; no definite D call. CDR3 length equals 14 residues. V was clipped by 6 bases and J by 4 bases, with 15 bases between them.

This clonotype showed up many times. V and J are TRBV21-1 and TRBJ2-5. TRBV21-1 is a pseudogene locus. The CDR3 runs to 13 residues. CDR3 nucleotide sequence: TGTGCCAGCTTTTGTAACCTTCAAGAGACCCAGTACTTC. Amino acids: CASFCNLQETQYF.

The sample holds many counts of this clonotype. This sequence joins TRBV28 and TRBJ2-7, with 7 bases fitting TRBD1. Trimming cost V 7 bases and J 3 bases; bases outside gene matches: 9. In germline, CDR1 is MDHEN, CDR2 SYDVKM. The CDR3 has 14 amino acids. The CDR3 region is CASTAGQENYEQYF. CDR3 DNA: TGTGCCAGCACCGCCGGACAGGAAAACTACGAGCAGTACTTC.

V usage is TRBV5-1 and J usage is TRBJ2-1; the match to TRBD1 covers 10 bases. This CDR3 contains 14 residues. The germline V gene has CDR1 SGHRS and CDR2 YFSETQ. The ends lost 2 bases at V and 8 bases at J; junction bases unmatched: 4. DNA for the CDR3: TGCGCCAGCAGCTTAGCGACAGGGGGCGATGAGCAGTTCTTC. It translates to CASSLATGGDEQFF.

This clonotype was picked up a small number of times. The chain has TRBV20-1 and TRBJ2-7, with 15 bases that match TRBD2. The CDR3 sequence is 17 residues long. J was trimmed by 4 bases and V by 2 bases; bases with no gene match: 9. In germline, CDR1 is DFQATT, CDR2 SNEGSKA (reference sequence). The CDR3 region is CSARLVTGTSGRYEQYF. For the CDR3, the DNA is TGCAGTGCTAGACTTGTCACCGGGACTAGCGGGAGGTACGAGCAGTACTTC.

This clonotype has a count of ten or more. This chain uses TRBV7-9 with TRBJ2-2, with 7 bases matching TRBD2. The CDR3 length is 14 residues. Trimming took 6 bases from V and 5 from J; bases not matched to a gene: 6. Germline CDR1 SEHNR, CDR2 FQNEAQ (reference sequence). The CDR3 is CASRASGETGELFF. CDR3 DNA sequence: TGTGCCAGCAGGGCTAGCGGTGAAACCGGGGAGCTGTTTTTT.

This clonotype has a handful of counts. This chain uses TRBV12-3 or TRBV12-4 with TRBJ1-2; TRBD1 agrees at 7 bases. The V segment lost 7 bases and the J segment 7 bases; nucleotides outside the gene matches: 9. The CDR3 runs to 13 residues. DNA of the CDR3: TGTGCCAGCACAACACAGGGGCTCGGTGGCTACACCTTC. It translates to CASTTQGLGGYTF.

Only a few counts were recorded for this clonotype. J is TRBJ2-7 and V is TRBV20-1; tentative D call: TRBD1 (6 bases). Germline V gives CDR1 DFQATT, CDR2 SNEGSKA (reference sequence). There are 12 residues in the CDR3. Trimming removed 5 bases at V and 6 bases at J, with 14 bases between. The CDR3 loop is CSAPTGPAEQYF. The CDR3 coding sequence is TGCAGTGCTCCAACAGGGCCGGCCGAGCAGTACTTC.

This clonotype was counted a few times. V is TRBV12-3 or TRBV12-4 and J is TRBJ1-1; D is uncertain. The V end lost 3 bases, the J end lost 6 bases, and 11 bases lay between the germline ends. This CDR3 contains 13 residues. The CDR3 coding sequence is TGTGCCAGCAGTTTGACGGGTACCCCTGAAGCTTTCTTT. Its translation is CASSLTGTPEAFF.